At least ten counts were recorded for the clone carrying this T cell receptor beta chain. Its antigen is not known. Trimming pared 5 bases from V and 4 bases from J, leaving 12 bases between. CDR1 is MNHEY, CDR2 SVGEGT, per germline. CDR3 length: 14 amino acids. These data originate in a study of spatial heterogeneity in lung cancer. The time point was: sample taken at primary tumor resection. Donation came from 70 or so patients with untreated early-stage non-small cell lung cancer. Sequencing was performed on whole RNA extracted from tumor and nontumor lung tissue, or from frozen PBMC, and the material was left unsorted. Study findings and constraints: At resection, ubiquitous expanded tumor TCRs appeared in blood more than at follow-up.

TCRdb independently ran MiXCR on the 5' RACE reads; one entry per CDR3 protein. Counted here are 40,000 to 55,000 distinct CDR3 sequences, nearly 7% occurring once; the ten biggest clones make up around two fifths. The gene calls are TRBV6-2 or TRBV6-3 and TRBJ1-5; D remains ambiguous. This TCR was sampled from a female donor with early-stage non-small cell lung cancer. The sample in question was PBMCs, obtained at surgery. The CDR3 region is CASSLSARNQPQHF. The DNA for the CDR3 is TGTGCCAGCAGTCTCTCCGCACGGAATCAGCCCCAGCATTTT.